This TCR beta chain derives from a study of T cells expressing NK-cell markers. Study overall: The authors sequenced eight donors, of whom seven were HCMV-seropositive and one was seronegative.

From the 5' RACE reads, TCRdb lists one entry per CDR3 protein and no DNA. The specimen's table records about 460,000 distinct CDR3 sequences. This CDR3 is built from 17 residues. Looked up from germline, CDR1 is SEHNR and CDR2 is FQNEAQ (reference sequence). This clonotype was sampled from a woman in her 50s in good health. Sequencing was carried out using blood T cells: a sorted CD56 or NKG2C T cell subset, CD4+ or CD8+ T cells, or bulk PBMC T cells (not recorded which). This chain joins TRBV7-9 and TRBJ2-2. The CDR3 loop is CASSYPRWERNTGELFF.